The T cell receptor (beta chain) under discussion was sequenced for a study of blood T cell repertoires in COVID-19. The overall study: The origin of the acute and convalescent COVID-19 samples was the United States, Italy and Spain. Nucleic acid was either cDNA or gDNA, and it came from T cells, B-cell-depleted T cells, or PBMCs.

The germline CDR1 and CDR2 sequences are SNHLY and FYNNEI. The germline V and J ends were trimmed by 7 bases and 0 bases, with 13 bases remaining between them. CDR3 length: 15 amino acids. This clone was observed once. As handled by the study authors: By means of reference gene primer amplification, nucleated cell counts were estimated. Profiled with immunoSEQ multiplex PCR; TCRdb holds only in-frame clones, not every one. V, J and clone size were drawn from that table, and D and trimming were deduced from the DNA. The sample shows 250,000 to 350,000 clones, roughly 90% of them seen only once. This TCR came from a woman aged 60-75 years with acute or convalescent COVID-19. The chain combines TRBV2 with TRBJ2-1; D possibly corresponds to TRBD1 (5 bases). Source material: peripheral blood. The CDR3 region is CASTPYRSSYNEQFF. The DNA for the CDR3 is TGTGCCAGCACCCCGTACAGGAGCTCCTACAATGAGCAGTTCTTC.